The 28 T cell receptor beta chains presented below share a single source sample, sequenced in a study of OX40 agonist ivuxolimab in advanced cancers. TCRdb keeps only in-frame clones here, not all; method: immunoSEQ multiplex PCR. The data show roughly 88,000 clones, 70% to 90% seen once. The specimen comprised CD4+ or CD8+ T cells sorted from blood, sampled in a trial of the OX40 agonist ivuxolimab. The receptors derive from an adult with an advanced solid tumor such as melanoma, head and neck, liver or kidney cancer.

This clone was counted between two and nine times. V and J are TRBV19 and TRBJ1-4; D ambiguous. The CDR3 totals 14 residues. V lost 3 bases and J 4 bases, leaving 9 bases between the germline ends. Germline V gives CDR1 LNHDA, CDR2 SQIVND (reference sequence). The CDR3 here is CASSIRALNEKLFF. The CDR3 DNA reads TGTGCCAGTAGTATCCGCGCCCTTAATGAAAAACTGTTTTTT.

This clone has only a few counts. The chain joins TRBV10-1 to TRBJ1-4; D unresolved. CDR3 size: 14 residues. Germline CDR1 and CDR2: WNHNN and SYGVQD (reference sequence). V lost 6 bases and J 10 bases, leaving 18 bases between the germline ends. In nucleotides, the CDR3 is TGCGCCAGCAGCAGATATCAAACGGACGGAAAACTGTTTTTT. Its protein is CASSRYQTDGKLFF.

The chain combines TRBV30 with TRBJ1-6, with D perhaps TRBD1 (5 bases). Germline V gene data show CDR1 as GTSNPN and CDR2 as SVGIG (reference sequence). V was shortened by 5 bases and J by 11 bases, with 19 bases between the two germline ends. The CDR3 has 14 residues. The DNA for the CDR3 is TGTGCCTGGCTTTTGGGACCTCAAGGGCCACCCCTCCACTTT. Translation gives CAWLLGPQGPPLHF.

In DNA, the CDR3 is TGTGCCAGCAGCTTAGACAGGGGTGGAAAACTGTTTTTT. Encoded protein: CASSLDRGGKLFF. The V and J genes are TRBV28 and TRBJ1-4; 8 bases are a match to TRBD1. V lost 6 bases, J lost 10 bases, and 7 bases stayed unmatched. The CDR3 sequence is 13 residues long. Germline assignment: CDR1 MDHEN and CDR2 SYDVKM.

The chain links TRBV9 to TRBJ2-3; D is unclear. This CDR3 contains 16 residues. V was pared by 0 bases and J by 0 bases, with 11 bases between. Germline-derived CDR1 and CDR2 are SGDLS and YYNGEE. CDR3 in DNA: TGTGCCAGCAGCGTAGCTCAAGGGATTAGCACAGATACGCAGTATTTT. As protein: CASSVAQGISTDTQYF.

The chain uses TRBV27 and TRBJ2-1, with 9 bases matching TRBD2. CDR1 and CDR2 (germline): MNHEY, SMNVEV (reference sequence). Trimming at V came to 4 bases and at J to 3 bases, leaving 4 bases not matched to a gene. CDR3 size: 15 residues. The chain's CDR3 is CASSSLAGHYNEQFF. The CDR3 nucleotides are TGTGCCAGCAGTTCCCTAGCGGGGCACTACAATGAGCAGTTCTTC.

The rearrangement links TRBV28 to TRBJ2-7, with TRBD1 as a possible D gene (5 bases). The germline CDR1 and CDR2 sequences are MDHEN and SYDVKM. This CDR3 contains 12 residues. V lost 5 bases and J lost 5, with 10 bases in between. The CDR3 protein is CASSQDIDEQYF. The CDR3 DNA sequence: TGTGCCAGCAGTCAGGACATAGACGAGCAGTACTTC.

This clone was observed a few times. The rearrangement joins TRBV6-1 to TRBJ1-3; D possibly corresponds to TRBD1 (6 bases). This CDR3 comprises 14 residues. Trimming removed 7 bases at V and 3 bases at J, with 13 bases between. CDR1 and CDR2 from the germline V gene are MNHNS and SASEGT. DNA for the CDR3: TGTGCCAGCATCAAGGGGGGCTATGGAAACACCATATATTTT. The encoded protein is CASIKGGYGNTIYF.

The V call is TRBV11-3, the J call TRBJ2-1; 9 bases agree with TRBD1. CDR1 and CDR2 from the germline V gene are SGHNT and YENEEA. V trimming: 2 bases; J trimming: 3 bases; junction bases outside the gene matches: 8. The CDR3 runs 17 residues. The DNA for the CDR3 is TGTGCCAGCAGCTTATTAAGTGGGACAGGGTTCTACAATGAGCAGTTCTTC. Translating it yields CASSLLSGTGFYNEQFF. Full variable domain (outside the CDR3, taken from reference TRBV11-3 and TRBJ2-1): EAGVVQSPRYKIIEKKQPVAFWCNPISGHNTLYWYLQNLGQGPELLIRYENEEAVDDSQLPKDRFSAERLKGVDSTLKIQPAELGDSAVYLCASSLLSGTGFYNEQFFGPGTRLTVL.

In nucleotides, the CDR3 is TGTGCCTGGAGCGTACTCTTAAACACGGCGAACACTGAAGCTTTCTTT. Translating gives CAWSVLLNTANTEAFF. V and J are TRBV30 and TRBJ1-1; D not certain. The CDR3 is 16 amino acids. CDR1 and CDR2 from the germline V gene are GTSNPN and SVGIG (reference sequence). The germline V and J ends were trimmed by 3 bases and 1 base, with 18 bases remaining between them.

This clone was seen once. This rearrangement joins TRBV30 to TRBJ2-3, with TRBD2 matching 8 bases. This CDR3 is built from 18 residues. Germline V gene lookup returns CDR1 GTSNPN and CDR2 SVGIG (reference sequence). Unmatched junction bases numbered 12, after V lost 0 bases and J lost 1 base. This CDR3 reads CAWSVRFKTGGGTDTQYF. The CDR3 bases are TGTGCCTGGAGTGTTCGTTTTAAGACGGGGGGGGGCACAGATACGCAGTATTTT.

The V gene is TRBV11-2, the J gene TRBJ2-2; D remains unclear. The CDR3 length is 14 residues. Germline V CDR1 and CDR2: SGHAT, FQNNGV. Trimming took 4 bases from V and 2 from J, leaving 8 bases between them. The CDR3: CASSSRPNTGELFF. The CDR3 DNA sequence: TGTGCCAGCAGCTCCAGACCAAACACCGGGGAGCTGTTTTTT.

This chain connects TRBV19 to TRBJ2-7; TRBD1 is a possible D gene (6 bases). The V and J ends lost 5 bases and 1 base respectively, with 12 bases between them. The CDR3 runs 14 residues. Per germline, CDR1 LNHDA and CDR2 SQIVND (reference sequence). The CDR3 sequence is CASSSSDRSYEQYF. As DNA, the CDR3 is TGTGCCAGTAGTTCCTCGGACAGATCCTACGAGCAGTACTTC.

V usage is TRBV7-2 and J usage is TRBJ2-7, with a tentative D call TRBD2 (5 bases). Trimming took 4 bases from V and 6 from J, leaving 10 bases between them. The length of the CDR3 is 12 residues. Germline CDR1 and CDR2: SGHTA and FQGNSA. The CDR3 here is CASSSGMGEQYV. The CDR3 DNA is TGTGCCAGCAGCTCCGGGATGGGCGAGCAGTACGTC.

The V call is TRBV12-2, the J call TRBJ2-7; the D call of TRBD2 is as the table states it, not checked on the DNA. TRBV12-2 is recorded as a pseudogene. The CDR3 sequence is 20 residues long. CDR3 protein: CASRLPLGTSGRLGRYEQYV. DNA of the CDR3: TGTGCAAGTCGCTTACCCCTCGGGACTAGCGGGAGGCTTGGTCGGTACGAGCAGTACGTC.

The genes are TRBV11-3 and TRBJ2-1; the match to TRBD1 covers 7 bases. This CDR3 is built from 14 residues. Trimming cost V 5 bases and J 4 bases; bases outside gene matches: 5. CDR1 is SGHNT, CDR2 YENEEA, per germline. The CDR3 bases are TGTGCCAGCAGCATGGGACAGAAATACAATGAGCAGTTCTTC. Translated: CASSMGQKYNEQFF.

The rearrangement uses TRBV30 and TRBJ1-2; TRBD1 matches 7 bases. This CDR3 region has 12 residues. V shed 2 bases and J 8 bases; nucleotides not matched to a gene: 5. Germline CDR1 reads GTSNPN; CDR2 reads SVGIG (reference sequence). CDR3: CAWSPGGGGYTF. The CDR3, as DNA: TGTGCCTGGAGTCCAGGGGGGGGCGGCTACACCTTC.

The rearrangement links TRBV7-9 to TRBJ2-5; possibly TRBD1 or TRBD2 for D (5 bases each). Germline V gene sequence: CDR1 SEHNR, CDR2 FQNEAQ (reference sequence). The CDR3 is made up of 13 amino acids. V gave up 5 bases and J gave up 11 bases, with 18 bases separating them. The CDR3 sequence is CASSPGRYSEQYF. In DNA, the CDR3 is TGTGCCAGCAGCCCGGGACGGTACTCTGAGCAGTACTTC.

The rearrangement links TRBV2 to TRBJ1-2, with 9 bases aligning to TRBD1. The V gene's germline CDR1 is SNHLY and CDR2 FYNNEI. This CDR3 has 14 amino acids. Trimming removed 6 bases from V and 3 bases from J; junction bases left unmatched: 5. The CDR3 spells CASSPTGGDYGYTF. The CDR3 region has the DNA TGTGCCAGCAGCCCTACAGGGGGCGACTATGGCTACACCTTC.

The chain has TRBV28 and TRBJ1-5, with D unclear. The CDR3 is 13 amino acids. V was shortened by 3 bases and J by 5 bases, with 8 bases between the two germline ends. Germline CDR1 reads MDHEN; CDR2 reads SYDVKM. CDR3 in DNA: TGTGCCAGCAGTTTTGGGCCATATCAGCCCCAGCATTTT. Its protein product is CASSFGPYQPQHF.

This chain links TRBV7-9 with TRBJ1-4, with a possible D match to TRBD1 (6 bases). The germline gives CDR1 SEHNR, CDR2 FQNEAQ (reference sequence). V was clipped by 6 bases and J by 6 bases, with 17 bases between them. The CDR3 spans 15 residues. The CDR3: CASRASRGVDEKLFF. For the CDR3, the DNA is TGTGCCAGCAGAGCATCGAGGGGGGTCGATGAAAAACTGTTTTTT.

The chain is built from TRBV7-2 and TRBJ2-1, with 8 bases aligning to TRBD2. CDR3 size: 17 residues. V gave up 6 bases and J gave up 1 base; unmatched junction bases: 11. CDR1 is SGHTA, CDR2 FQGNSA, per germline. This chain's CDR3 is CASRGSGGGRSYNEQFF. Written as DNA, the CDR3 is TGTGCCAGCAGGGGGTCGGGAGGCGGGAGGTCCTACAATGAGCAGTTCTTC. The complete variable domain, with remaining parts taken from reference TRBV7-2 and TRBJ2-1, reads GAGVSQSPSNKVTEKGKDVELRCDPISGHTALYWYRQSLGQGLEFLIYFQGNSAPDKSGLPSDRFSAERTGGSVSTLTIQRTQQEDSAVYLCASRGSGGGRSYNEQFFGPGTRLTVL.

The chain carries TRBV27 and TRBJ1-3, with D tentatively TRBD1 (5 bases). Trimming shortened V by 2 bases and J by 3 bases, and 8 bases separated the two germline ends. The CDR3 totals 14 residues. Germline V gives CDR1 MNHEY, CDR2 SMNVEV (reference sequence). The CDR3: CASSLQGFGNTIYF. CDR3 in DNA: TGTGCCAGCAGTTTACAGGGATTTGGAAACACCATATATTTT.

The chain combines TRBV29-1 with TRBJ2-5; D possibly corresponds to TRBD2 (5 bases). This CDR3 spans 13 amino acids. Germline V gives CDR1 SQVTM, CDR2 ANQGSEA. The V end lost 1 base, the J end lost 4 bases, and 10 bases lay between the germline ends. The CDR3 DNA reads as TGCAGCGTTGAAGGCGCCGAGGGAGAGACCCAGTACTTC. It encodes CSVEGAEGETQYF.

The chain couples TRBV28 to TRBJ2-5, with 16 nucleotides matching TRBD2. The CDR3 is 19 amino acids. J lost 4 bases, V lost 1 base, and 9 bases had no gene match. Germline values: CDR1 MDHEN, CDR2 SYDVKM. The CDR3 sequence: CASSLSMGLAGGPGETQYF. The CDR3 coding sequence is TGTGCCAGCAGTTTATCTATGGGACTAGCGGGAGGGCCGGGAGAGACCCAGTACTTC.

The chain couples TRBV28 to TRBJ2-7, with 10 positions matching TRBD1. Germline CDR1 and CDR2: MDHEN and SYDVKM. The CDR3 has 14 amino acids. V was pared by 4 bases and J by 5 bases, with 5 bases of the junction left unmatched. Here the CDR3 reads CASSSWDRGHEQYF. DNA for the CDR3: TGTGCCAGCAGTTCGTGGGACAGGGGACACGAGCAGTACTTC.

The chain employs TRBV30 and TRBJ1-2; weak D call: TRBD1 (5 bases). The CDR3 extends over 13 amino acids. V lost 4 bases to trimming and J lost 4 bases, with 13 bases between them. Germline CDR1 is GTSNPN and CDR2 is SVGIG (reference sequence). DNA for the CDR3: TGTGCCTGGACCCCGCAGGGAGGCTATGGCTACACCTTC. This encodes CAWTPQGGYGYTF. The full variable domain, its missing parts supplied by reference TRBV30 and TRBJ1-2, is SQTIHQWPATLVQPVGSPLSLECTVEGTSNPNLYWYRQAAGRGLQLLFYSVGIGQISSEVPQNLSASRPQDRQFILSSKKLLLSDSGFYLCAWTPQGGYGYTFGSGTRLTVV.

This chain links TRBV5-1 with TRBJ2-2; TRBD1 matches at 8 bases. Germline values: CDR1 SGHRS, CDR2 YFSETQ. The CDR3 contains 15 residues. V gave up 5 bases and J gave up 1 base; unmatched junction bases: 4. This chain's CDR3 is CASRQDRENTGELFF. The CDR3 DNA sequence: TGCGCCAGCAGGCAGGACAGGGAGAACACCGGGGAGCTGTTTTTT.